These T cell receptor beta chains were read from a single sample in a study of vaccination effects on CD4 cells after COVID-19. These receptors lack a known antigen. Sequenced by immunoSEQ multiplex PCR; TCRdb stores in-frame clones only, minus some. The top ten hold roughly 2.9% of the sample, which has approximately 70,000 clones, around 79% seen once. Material: CD4+ T cells from PBMCs cultured with HCoV-NL63 spike peptides, obtained before COVID-19 vaccination. Receptor source: a human donor who received a COVID-19 vaccine. The CDR3 runs from the conserved cysteine through the conserved F or W.

V gene,J gene,CDR3 protein
TRBV21-1,TRBJ1-2,CASSKAPRTLGYTF
TRBV18,TRBJ1-2,CASSPDTGGSEGYTF
TRBV14,TRBJ1-1,CASSLGWGGRRLDTEAFF
TRBV7-8,TRBJ2-3,CASSPQTPPAVKTDTQYF
TRBV18,TRBJ2-3,CASSPQGDTQYF
TRBV5-1,TRBJ1-2,CASSISREYGYTF
TRBV18,TRBJ2-5,CASSPLGREQETQYF
TRBV19,TRBJ2-1,CASRAVLSSYNEQFF
TRBV10-3,TRBJ1-3,CAITSGNTIYF
TRBV7-9,TRBJ2-2,CASSFMDTGELFF
TRBV6-6,TRBJ1-2,CASSYSGGGLYGYTF
TRBV7-6,TRBJ2-5,CASSSLWNQRETQYF
TRBV25-1,TRBJ2-1,CASSETSGGFYNEQFF
TRBV3-1/TRBV3-2,TRBJ1-2,CASSGRGQLNYGYTF
TRBV9,TRBJ2-1,CASSVTSGAWDEQFF
TRBV19,TRBJ2-5,CASSIDRDPWETQYF
TRBV13,TRBJ2-4,CASSASEFQLAKNIQYF
TRBV4-2,TRBJ2-3,CASTKGPSGGTDTQYF
TRBV2,TRBJ2-5,CASRGTGGVQETQYF
TRBV28,TRBJ1-3,CASRGRGLGNTIYF
TRBV21-1,TRBJ2-1,CASRGTAPHGEQFF
TRBV11-2,TRBJ2-3,CASSNTDTQYF
TRBV5-8,TRBJ2-3,CASPTGLAGFTDTQYF
TRBV19,TRBJ1-5,CASSWDGGNQPQHF
TRBV7-2,TRBJ1-3,CASSPLAYSGNTIYF
TRBV18,TRBJ1-3,CASSPGQARNTIYF
TRBV11-2,TRBJ1-5,CASSPTVAGGTQPQHF
TRBV5-1,TRBJ1-3,CASSPQTGTGNTIYF
TRBV27,TRBJ2-6,CASSLYGSSGANVLTF
TRBV18,TRBJ1-4,CASSQGPLNEKLFF
TRBV18,TRBJ1-5,CASSPSGTVNQPQHF
TRBV9,TRBJ2-1,CASSPQGLAGFSSYNEQFF
TRBV6-2/TRBV6-3,TRBJ1-6,CASSYPFSPLHF
TRBV6-5,TRBJ1-2,CASSSIRSGSGGYTF
TRBV2,TRBJ1-1,CAGGQVYNTEAFF
TRBV30,TRBJ1-1,CAWRGATNTEAFF
TRBV6-6,TRBJ1-1,CASSLDGNTEAFF
TRBV5-4,TRBJ2-3,CASSRFTSGDTDTQYF
TRBV7-9,TRBJ2-5,CASSLFRKETQYF
TRBV4-1,TRBJ1-2,CASSQGGGGIYGYTF
TRBV28,TRBJ2-1,CASSAARWGKFNEQFF
TRBV10-3,TRBJ1-2,CAISGLLGGYTF
TRBV29-1,TRBJ2-3,CSVERVRTDTQYF
TRBV4-3,TRBJ1-4,CASSQEGQSTNEKLFF
TRBV28,TRBJ2-2,CASSSGSAGSMVGELFF
TRBV5-1,TRBJ1-6,CASSLRSTNSPLHF
TRBV5-1,TRBJ2-1,CASSYGGSSYNEQFF
TRBV15,TRBJ2-1,CATSRDIWTGGNEQFF
TRBV5-1,TRBJ2-3,CASTSGGTDTQYF
TRBV25-1,TRBJ2-5,CASSGLAGSEETQYF
TRBV7-8,TRBJ1-2,CASSPGGAGGVYGYTF
TRBV18,TRBJ1-2,CASSPLLGDRNIGYTF
TRBV3-1/TRBV3-2,TRBJ1-4,CASGTRNEKLFF
TRBV6-5,TRBJ1-1,CASRTDRGTEAFF
TRBV28,TRBJ2-5,CASTLAAPYGTQYF
TRBV30,TRBJ2-1,CAWGLPAGEQFF
TRBV19,TRBJ1-3,CASSTRQDSGNTIYF